Following are 8 T cell receptor beta chains from one sample sequenced in a study of T cell repertoires in cytomegalovirus infection. TCRdb analysed the reads with MiXCR anew, one entry per CDR3 protein. The table lists nearly 550,000 distinct CDR3 sequences, about 17% of them singletons. Specimen: CD8+ T cells from PBMCs. The source is a human donor in good health (CMV status not recorded). Some clones in this sample may be carry-over from other donors' samples.

This clonotype was observed a few times. The rearrangement joins TRBV3-1 to TRBJ2-6; no clear D. The CDR3 extends over 18 amino acids. CDR1 LGHDT and CDR2 YNNKEL come from the germline V gene (reference sequence). Trimming shortened V by 3 bases and J by 0 bases, and 15 bases separated the two germline ends. The CDR3 region has the DNA TGTGCCAGCAGCCAGGCCAGGAGTTTTTTCTCTGGGGCCAACGTCCTGACTTTC. The encoded protein is CASSQARSFFSGANVLTF.

A note on this clonotype: One base away lies a much larger clone, so this may be a sequencing read error. The J gene is TRBJ2-2, the V gene TRBV27; D assignment may be TRBD1 or TRBD2 (6 bases each). CDR3 length equals 16 residues. Germline CDR1 MNHEY, CDR2 SMNVEV (reference sequence). V was pared by 7 bases and J by 7 bases, with 22 bases between. CDR3 in amino acids: CASIVAKTGGYGELFF. In DNA form, the CDR3 reads TGTGCCAGCATCGTTGCAAAGACAGGAGGGTACGGGGAGCTGTTTTTT.

The table lists this clonotype with a few counts. The rearrangement joins TRBV28 to TRBJ2-3; D call uncertain. Deletions cut 1 base from V and 1 base from J, with 15 bases between. Germline V gene data show CDR1 as MDHEN and CDR2 as SYDVKM. The CDR3 extends over 17 amino acids. The CDR3 protein is CASSLSLHERRTDTQYF. The CDR3 nucleotides are TGTGCCAGCAGTTTATCCCTCCACGAGAGACGCACAGATACGCAGTATTTT.

The sample holds a few counts of this clonotype. J is TRBJ2-1 and V is TRBV5-1, with a tentative D call TRBD2 (7 bases). The CDR3 consists of 16 residues. The V and J ends lost 1 base and 4 bases respectively, with 15 bases between them. CDR1 SGHRS and CDR2 YFSETQ come from the germline V gene. In DNA, the CDR3 is TGCGCCAGCAGCTTGCAACGGCGGGGGCCATACAATGAGCAGTTCTTC. Residues: CASSLQRRGPYNEQFF.

This clonotype was seen many times. This rearrangement joins TRBV27 to TRBJ2-7, with D possibly TRBD1 on 6 matching bases. V lost 4 bases and J 2 bases, leaving 15 bases between the germline ends. Per the germline V gene, CDR1 is MNHEY and CDR2 is SMNVEV (reference sequence). This CDR3 has 15 amino acids. The CDR3 region has the DNA TGTGCCAGCAGTTATTCGACAGGCCTGCCCTACGAGCAGTACTTC. It is translated as CASSYSTGLPYEQYF.

This clonotype showed up just a few times. The chain employs TRBV2 and TRBJ1-1, with TRBD1 matching over 7 bases. The CDR3 totals 14 residues. V dropped 5 bases and J dropped 4; count of bases not matched to a gene: 7. Germline CDR1 and CDR2: SNHLY and FYNNEI. This CDR3 is CASSIKTGATEAFF. The CDR3 DNA is TGTGCCAGCAGTATTAAAACAGGGGCCACTGAAGCTTTCTTT.

This chain connects TRBV11-1 to TRBJ1-1; D not certain. Germline V gives CDR1 SGHAT, CDR2 FQDESV (reference sequence). Trimming removed 8 bases from V and 6 bases from J, with 10 bases in between. CDR3 length: 11 amino acids. The DNA for the CDR3 is TGTGCCAGCGCGATGGGCGCTGAAGCTTTCTTT. Its translation: CASAMGAEAFF.

This clonotype was recorded many times. The V gene is TRBV7-9, the J gene TRBJ2-7; possibly TRBD2 for D (5 bases). Germline lookup yields CDR1 SEHNR and CDR2 FQNEAQ (reference sequence). The CDR3 has 15 residues. Trimming cost V 3 bases and J 4 bases, with 16 bases left between them. CDR3 in amino acids: CASSLKDSVAYEQYF. The DNA for the CDR3 is TGTGCCAGCAGCTTGAAGGACTCCGTGGCTTACGAGCAGTACTTC. The full variable domain, completed using reference TRBV7-9 and TRBJ2-7, is DTGVSQNPRHKITKRGQNVTFRCDPISEHNRLYWYRQTLGQGPEFLTYFQNEAQLEKSRLLSDRFSAERPKGSFSTLEIQRTEQGDSAMYLCASSLKDSVAYEQYFGPGTRLTVT.